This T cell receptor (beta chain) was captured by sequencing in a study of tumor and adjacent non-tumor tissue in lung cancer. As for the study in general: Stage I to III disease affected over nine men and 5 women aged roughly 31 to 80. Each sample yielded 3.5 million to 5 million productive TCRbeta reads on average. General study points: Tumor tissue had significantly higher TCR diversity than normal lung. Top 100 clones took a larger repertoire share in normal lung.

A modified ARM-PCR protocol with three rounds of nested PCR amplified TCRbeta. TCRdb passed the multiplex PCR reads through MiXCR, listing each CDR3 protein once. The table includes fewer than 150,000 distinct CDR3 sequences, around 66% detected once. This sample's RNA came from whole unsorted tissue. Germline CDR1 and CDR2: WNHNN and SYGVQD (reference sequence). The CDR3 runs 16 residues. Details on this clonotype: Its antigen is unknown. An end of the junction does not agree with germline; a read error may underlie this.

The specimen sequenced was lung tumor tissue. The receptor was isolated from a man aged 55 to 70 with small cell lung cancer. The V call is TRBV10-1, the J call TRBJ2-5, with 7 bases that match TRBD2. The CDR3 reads CARSEGSGIYQETQYF. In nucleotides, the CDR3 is TGCGCCAGAAGTGAGGGCAGCGGGATTTACCAAGAGACCCAGTACTTC.